The 11 T cell receptor beta chains listed next were all sequenced from one sample in a study of shared clonotypes between healthy human individuals. Positively selected for CCR7, the CD45RO-negative cells used as naive CD8 cells excluded terminally differentiated effector memory CD45RA+ cells. Clones were read by immunoSEQ multiplex PCR, and TCRdb kept only the in-frame ones, dropping some. The sample includes fewer than 800,000 clones, about 90% seen only once; the top ten take approximately 24%. The specimen was naive CD8+ T cells sorted from blood. These receptors were obtained from a man younger than 45 in good health.

This CDR3 is CASSQDPGAQGNTIYF. CDR3 sequence (DNA): TGCGCCAGCAGCCAAGATCCGGGGGCTCAGGGAAACACCATATATTTT. The rearrangement uses TRBV4-3 and TRBJ1-3, with a possible D match to TRBD1 (6 bases). Germline values: CDR1 LGHNA, CDR2 YSLEER. Trimming cost V 0 bases and J 4 bases, with 13 bases left between them. The CDR3 runs to 16 residues.

For the CDR3, the DNA is TGTGCCAGCAGCTACACCGGGACAGGGACGCGGGAGCAGTACTTC. This codes for CASSYTGTGTREQYF. V gene TRBV7-2 combines with J gene TRBJ2-7, with 9 bases matching TRBD1. Germline CDR1 and CDR2: SGHTA and FQGNSA. V lost 4 bases, J lost 7 bases, and 11 bases stayed unmatched. The CDR3 sequence is 15 residues long.

The CDR3 nucleotides read TGTGCCAGCAGTGAAAGGGTCCCGGGACACACCTTTAACGCTAATGAAAAACTGTTTTTT. This encodes CASSERVPGHTFNANEKLFF. The chain recombines TRBV6-1 with TRBJ1-4; D might be TRBD1 (6 bases). Trimming removed 2 bases at V and 3 bases at J, with 25 bases between. CDR1 MNHNS and CDR2 SASEGT come from the germline V gene. The CDR3 spans 20 residues.

The chain couples TRBV5-1 to TRBJ2-1; maybe TRBD1 (6 bases). Trimming pared 2 bases from V and 10 bases from J, leaving 13 bases between. This CDR3 has 13 amino acids. Germline V gives CDR1 SGHRS, CDR2 YFSETQ. The CDR3 region is CASSFGTGREQFF. In DNA form, the CDR3 reads TGCGCCAGCAGCTTTGGAACAGGGCGGGAGCAGTTCTTC. Supplemented by reference TRBV5-1 and TRBJ2-1, the full variable domain reads KAGVTQTPRYLIKTRGQQVTLSCSPISGHRSVSWYQQTPGQGLQFLFEYFSETQRNKGNFPGRFSGRQFSNSRSEMNVSTLELGDSALYLCASSFGTGREQFFGPGTRLTVL.

The V gene is TRBV7-6, the J gene TRBJ1-1; no reliable D call. Deletions cut 5 bases from V and 3 bases from J, with 13 bases between. The CDR3 runs to 14 residues. Germline assignment: CDR1 SGHVS and CDR2 FNYEAQ. CDR3 protein: CASSPTEIHTEAFF. Written as DNA, the CDR3 is TGTGCCAGCAGCCCTACAGAGATTCACACTGAAGCTTTCTTT.

The gene calls are TRBV25-1 and TRBJ2-3, with D possibly being TRBD1 or TRBD2 (5 bases each). Germline CDR1 and CDR2: MGHDK and SYGVNS. V was cut by 2 bases and J by 3 bases, with 15 bases left in between. The CDR3 runs 16 residues. Written as DNA, the CDR3 is TGTGCCAGCAGTGAAGGGGCAGGGTGGAGGACAGATACGCAGTATTTT. Amino acids: CASSEGAGWRTDTQYF.

This clone occurred once. J is TRBJ2-3 and V is TRBV6-1, with TRBD1 matching 7 bases. The V gene's germline CDR1 is MNHNS and CDR2 SASEGT. This CDR3 is built from 16 residues. The V segment lost 6 bases and the J segment 6 bases; nucleotides outside the gene matches: 15. This CDR3 is CASSEIGQASRDTQYF. The CDR3 DNA reads as TGTGCCAGCAGCGAAATCGGACAGGCGTCGCGGGATACGCAGTATTTT.

As for this clone: Other DNA sequences in this specimen translate into the identical CDR3. The J gene is TRBJ2-7, the V gene TRBV10-3; D remains ambiguous. Germline assignment: CDR1 ENHRY and CDR2 SYGVKD. The CDR3 runs 13 residues. The ends were cut back, 0 bases at V and 0 bases at J, with 3 bases in the middle. The DNA for the CDR3 is TGTGCCATCAGTGAGTCGAGCTCCTACGAGCAGTACTTC. As protein: CAISESSSYEQYF.

The V gene is TRBV7-2, the J gene TRBJ2-5; D uncertain. Germline V lookup: CDR1 SGHTA, CDR2 FQGNSA. V was clipped by 4 bases and J by 4 bases, with 16 bases between them. The CDR3 totals 15 residues. The CDR3 nucleotides read TGTGCCAGCAGCTCGCTTCGCCTGCCGGCAGAGACCCAGTACTTC. This encodes CASSSLRLPAETQYF.

This chain connects TRBV29-1 to TRBJ1-2; TRBD1 aligns across 7 bases. CDR3 length: 13 amino acids. Germline CDR1 and CDR2: SQVTM and ANQGSEA. Trimming removed 3 bases from V and 4 bases from J; junction bases left unmatched: 5. CDR3 sequence: CSVDRQGGYGYTF. The DNA of the CDR3 is TGCAGCGTTGATAGACAGGGCGGCTATGGCTACACCTTC.

The CDR3 nucleotides read TGTGCCAGCAGCGTAGACACCGGGACGGTGAACACTGAAGCTTTCTTT. Translated: CASSVDTGTVNTEAFF. The genes are TRBV9 and TRBJ1-1, with D tentatively TRBD1 (5 bases). Germline CDR1 reads SGDLS; CDR2 reads YYNGEE. Trimming stripped 0 bases from V and 0 bases from J, with 12 bases between. The CDR3 sequence is 16 residues long.